Described below is a single T cell receptor beta chain sequence and its context. This clonotype has at least ten counts. The clone's antigen remains unknown. The sample holds no much larger clone one base away, and base qualities are not on file. The data originate from a study of naive and memory T cell subsets (dated by TCRdb to 2017 to 2019). As for the study more broadly: The study applied an open-source, UMI-based TCR alpha and beta sequencing pipeline to sorted naive and memory peripheral blood T cell subsets. RNA was DNase-treated and reverse transcribed with TCR constant-region primers, mostly using SuperScript III. IgG serology results and the functional CMV T cell responses were in complete agreement. Results the study describes overall, beyond this receptor: The repertoire findings for the naive and memory subsets could not be validated against a ground truth, as none was available. RNA-based TCR counts may be affected by expression changes linked to T cell activation and differentiation. The abundance of TCRs followed a power law with an exponent that differed between naive and memory subsets yet stayed consistent across the three individuals. Following error correction, more than 95% of naive TCR sequences occurred only once, which made naive abundance distributions much steeper than those of memory subsets. A clonotype was defined as a single alpha or beta chain sequence rather than as a paired alpha/beta receptor. Gini index rose and Shannon and inverse Simpson diversity fell from naive through CM, EM and EMRA in both CD4 and CD8 cells.

Libraries were prepared through UMI-ligation and nested PCR. The beta constant-region primer consisted of an equimolar mixture of two oligonucleotides that together covered TRBC1 and TRBC2. A single-stranded oligonucleotide carrying the SP2 primer and a 12-nucleotide UMI was ligated to the 3' end of the cDNA by T4 RNA ligase 1. The ligated cDNA went through four rounds of PCR with nested alpha and beta constant-region primers together with the SP2 primer. Incubation of the ligation reaction lasted roughly 18-24 hours at 16 degrees C. PCR2 was typically run as a SYBR Green qPCR and stopped at a predetermined threshold to prevent over-amplification. Agencourt AMPure XP magnetic beads were used for all purifications after the first. Libraries were quantified by Qubit and checked on a TapeStation, where a main peak was expected near 650 bp. The pooled libraries were sequenced on an Illumina MiSeq using v2 2x251 paired-end kits, which usually yielded roughly 1-2.2 million reads per sample. Each sample library was pooled at 4 nM, and roughly 4.5-7.5% PhiX was included to improve cluster recognition. Per the source publication's procedure: Decombinator assigned V and J genes to Demultiplexor-processed FASTQ reads by tag matching, allowing a single base-pair mismatch. By using UMIs, Collapsinator corrected both sequencing errors and the frequency errors caused by PCR heterogeneity. CDR3Translator translated TCRs and extracted CDR3s from the conserved cysteine to the FGXG phenylalanine, flagging non-productive sequences. Gini, Shannon entropy and inverse Simpson indices were computed after subsampling the repertoires to the same number of UMI-defined TCRs. Power-law fits to clonotype abundance distributions were performed by maximum likelihood within the linear range. When run on a single naive CD8 sample, MIGEC and the pipeline yielded similar UMI counts, similar unique TCR numbers and similar clonal distributions. A set of 7,322 CMV-associated CDR3 sequences, compiled from VDJdb and a published dataset, was used to search the repertoires. The public sequencing data were trimmed at Q25 with fastp and processed into clonotypes with MiXCR by TCRdb, which kept only in-frame beta chains. Rows are unified per CDR3 protein, each entry keeping the most common DNA and genes. These V and J calls originate from TCRdb's pipeline instead of the authors' own analysis. This sample lists 84,000 or so distinct CDR3 sequences; more than 6.5% were detected once. Roughly 1.5% of the sample comes from the top ten.

Trimming at the junction amounts to 6 bases on V and 5 bases on J, and the germline ends lie 13 bases apart. In the germline V gene (reference sequence), CDR1 corresponds to MNHNY and CDR2 to SVGAGI. The CDR3 has 13 amino acids, counting the end cysteine and phenylalanine. Only the CDR3 region is kept as DNA, spanning 39 bases read in frame from base 1. Separate amplification of TCR alpha and beta chain libraries was performed from the second PCR step onward. To determine each donor's CMV status, fresh PBMCs were stimulated overnight with CMV viral lysate, and IFNgamma production from CD4+ T cells was then assessed. CD4 T cells were positively selected using Miltenyi beads, after which CD8 T cells were positively selected from the CD4-negative fraction. Cells stained for CD3, CD4, CD8, CD45RA, CD27 and a live/dead dye were sorted on a BD Aria II into four subsets by CD45RA and CD27. Three healthy volunteers provided blood, and each donor's sample was split into CD4 and CD8 T cells and then further divided into four differentiation subsets. About 120 ml of peripheral blood was drawn per donor, and PBMC were isolated by Ficoll-Paque PLUS density-gradient centrifugation. After sorting, cells were lysed in RLT buffer, RNA was extracted using a Qiagen RNeasy kit, and the extracted RNA was stored at -80 degrees C.

Specimen: central memory CD4+ T cells from blood. The cell subset or site label, as the study defines it: central memory, CD45RA- CD27+. The rearranged segments are TRBV6-6 and TRBJ1-2; the D gene lacks a confident call. The clonotype comes from a human donor in good health. The nucleotide sequence is TGTGCCAGCAGCCCCACCGGGGAATATGGCTACACCTTC. The translation is CASSPTGEYGYTF.